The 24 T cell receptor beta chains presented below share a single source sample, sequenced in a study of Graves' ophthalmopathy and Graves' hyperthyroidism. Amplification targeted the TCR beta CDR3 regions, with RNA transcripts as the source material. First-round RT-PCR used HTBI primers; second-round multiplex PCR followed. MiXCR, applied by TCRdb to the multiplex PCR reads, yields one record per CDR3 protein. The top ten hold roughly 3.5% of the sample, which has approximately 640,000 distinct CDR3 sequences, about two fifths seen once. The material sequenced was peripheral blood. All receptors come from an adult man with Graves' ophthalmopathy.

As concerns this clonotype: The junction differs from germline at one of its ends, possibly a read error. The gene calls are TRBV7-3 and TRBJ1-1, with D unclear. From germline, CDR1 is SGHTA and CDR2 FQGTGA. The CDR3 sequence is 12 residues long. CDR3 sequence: CASSLVNSEAFF. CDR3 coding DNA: TGTGCCAGCAGCTTGGTGAACTCTGAAGCTTTCTTT.

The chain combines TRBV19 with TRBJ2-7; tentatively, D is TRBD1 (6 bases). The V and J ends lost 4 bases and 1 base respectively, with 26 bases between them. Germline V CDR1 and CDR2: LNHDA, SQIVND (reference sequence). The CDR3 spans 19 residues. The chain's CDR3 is CASSTRTDYWESGSYEQYF. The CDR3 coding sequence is TGTGCCAGTAGTACCAGGACAGATTATTGGGAGTCGGGATCCTACGAGCAGTACTTC.

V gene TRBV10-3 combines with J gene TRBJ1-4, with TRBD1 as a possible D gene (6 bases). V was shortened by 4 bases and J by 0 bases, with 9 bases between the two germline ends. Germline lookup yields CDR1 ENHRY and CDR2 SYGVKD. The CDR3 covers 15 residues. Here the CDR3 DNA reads TGTGCCATCAGTGCAGGGGCAGCAACTAATGAAAAACTGTTTTTT. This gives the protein CAISAGAATNEKLFF.

CDR3: CSARGNRGGDYYGYTF. In DNA form, the CDR3 reads TGCAGTGCTAGGGGGAACAGGGGGGGGGACTATTATGGCTACACCTTC. The chain joins TRBV20-1 to TRBJ1-2; 8 positions match TRBD1. This CDR3 spans 16 amino acids. Trimming cost V 3 bases and J 5 bases; bases outside gene matches: 14. The germline V gene encodes CDR1 DFQATT and CDR2 SNEGSKA (reference sequence).

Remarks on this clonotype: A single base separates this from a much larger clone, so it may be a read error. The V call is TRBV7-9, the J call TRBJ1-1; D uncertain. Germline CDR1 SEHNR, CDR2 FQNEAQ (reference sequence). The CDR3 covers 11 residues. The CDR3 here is CVSSIDTEAFF. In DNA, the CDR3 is TGTGTCAGCAGCATAGACACTGAAGCTTTCTTT.

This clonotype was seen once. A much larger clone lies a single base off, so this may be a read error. The CDR3 loop is CASSQGTAGNTLYF. The DNA of the CDR3 is TGTGCCAGCAGCCAAGGAACAGCTGGAAACACCTTATATTTT. The chain couples TRBV3-1 to TRBJ1-3; D is unclear. This CDR3 is 14 amino acids long. Per the germline V gene, CDR1 is LGHDT and CDR2 is YNNKEL (reference sequence).

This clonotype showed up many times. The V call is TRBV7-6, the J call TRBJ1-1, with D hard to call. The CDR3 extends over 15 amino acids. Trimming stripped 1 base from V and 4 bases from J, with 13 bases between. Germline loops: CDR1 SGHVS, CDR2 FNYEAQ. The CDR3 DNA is TGTGCCAGCAGCTTAGAGCGGGGTGGAAGCACTGAAGCTTTCTTT. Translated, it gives CASSLERGGSTEAFF.

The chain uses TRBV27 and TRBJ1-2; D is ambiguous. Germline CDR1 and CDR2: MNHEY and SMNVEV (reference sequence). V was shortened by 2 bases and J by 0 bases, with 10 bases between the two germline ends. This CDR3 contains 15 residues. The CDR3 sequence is CASSLLTLANYGYTF. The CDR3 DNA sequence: TGTGCCAGCAGTTTACTGACACTCGCTAACTATGGCTACACCTTC.

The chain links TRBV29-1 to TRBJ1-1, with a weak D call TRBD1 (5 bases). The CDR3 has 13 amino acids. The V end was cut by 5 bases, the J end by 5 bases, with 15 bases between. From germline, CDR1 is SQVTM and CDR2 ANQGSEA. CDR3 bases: TGCAGCGTTACAAACCAGGGTGAAACTGAAGCTTTCTTT. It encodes CSVTNQGETEAFF.

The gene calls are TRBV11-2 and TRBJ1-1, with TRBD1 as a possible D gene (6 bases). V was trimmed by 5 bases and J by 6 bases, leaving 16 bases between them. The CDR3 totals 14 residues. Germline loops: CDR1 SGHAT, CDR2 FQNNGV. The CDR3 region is CASSTKQGYSEAFF. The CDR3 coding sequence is TGTGCCAGCAGCACCAAACAGGGTTACTCTGAAGCTTTCTTT.

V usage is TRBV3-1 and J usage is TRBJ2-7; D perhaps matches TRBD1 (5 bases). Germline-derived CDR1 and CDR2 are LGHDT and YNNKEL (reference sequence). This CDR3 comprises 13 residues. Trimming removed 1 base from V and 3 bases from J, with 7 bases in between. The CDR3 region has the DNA TGTGCCAGCAGCCAAGGGGGCCACTACGAGCAGTACTTC. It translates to CASSQGGHYEQYF.

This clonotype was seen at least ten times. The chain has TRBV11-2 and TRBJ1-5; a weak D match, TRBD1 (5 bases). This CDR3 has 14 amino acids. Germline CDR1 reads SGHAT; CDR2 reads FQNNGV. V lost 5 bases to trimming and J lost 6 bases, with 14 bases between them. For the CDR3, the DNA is TGTGCCAGCAGCCCCGGGGTGGGGCCTCAGCCCCAGCATTTT. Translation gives CASSPGVGPQPQHF.

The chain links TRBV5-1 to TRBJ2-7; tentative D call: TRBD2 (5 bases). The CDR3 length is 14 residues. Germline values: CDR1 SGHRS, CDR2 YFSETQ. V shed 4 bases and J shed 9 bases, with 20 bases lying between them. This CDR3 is CASSDPPKGSVQYF. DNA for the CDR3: TGCGCCAGCAGCGACCCGCCGAAAGGGAGCGTGCAGTACTTC.

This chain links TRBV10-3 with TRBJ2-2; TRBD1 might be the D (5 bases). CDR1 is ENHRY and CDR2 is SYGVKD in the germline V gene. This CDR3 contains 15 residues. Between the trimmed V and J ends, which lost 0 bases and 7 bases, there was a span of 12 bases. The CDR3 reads CAISESTGAVGELFF. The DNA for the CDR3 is TGTGCCATCAGTGAGTCGACTGGGGCAGTCGGGGAGCTGTTTTTT.

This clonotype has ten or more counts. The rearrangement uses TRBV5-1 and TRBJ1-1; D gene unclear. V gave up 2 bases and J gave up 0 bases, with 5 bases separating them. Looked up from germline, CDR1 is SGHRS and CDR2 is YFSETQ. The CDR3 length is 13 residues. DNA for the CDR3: TGCGCCAGCAGCTTTGGGTTGAACACTGAAGCTTTCTTT. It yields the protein CASSFGLNTEAFF.

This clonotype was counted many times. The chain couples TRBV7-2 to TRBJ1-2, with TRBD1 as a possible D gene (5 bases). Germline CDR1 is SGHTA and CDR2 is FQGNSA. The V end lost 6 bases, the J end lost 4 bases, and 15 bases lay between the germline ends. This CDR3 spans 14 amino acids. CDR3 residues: CASSGAGGVYGYTF. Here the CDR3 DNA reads TGTGCCAGCAGTGGGGCCGGGGGAGTCTATGGCTACACCTTC. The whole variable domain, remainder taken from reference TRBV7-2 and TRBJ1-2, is GAGVSQSPSNKVTEKGKDVELRCDPISGHTALYWYRQSLGQGLEFLIYFQGNSAPDKSGLPSDRFSAERTGGSVSTLTIQRTQQEDSAVYLCASSGAGGVYGYTFGSGTRLTVV.

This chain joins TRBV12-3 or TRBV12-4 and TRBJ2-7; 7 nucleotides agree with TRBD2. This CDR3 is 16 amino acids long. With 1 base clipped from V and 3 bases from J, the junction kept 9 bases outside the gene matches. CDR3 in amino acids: CASSLGLGLPLYEQYF. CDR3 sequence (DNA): TGTGCCAGCAGTTTAGGTTTGGGACTACCCCTCTACGAGCAGTACTTC.

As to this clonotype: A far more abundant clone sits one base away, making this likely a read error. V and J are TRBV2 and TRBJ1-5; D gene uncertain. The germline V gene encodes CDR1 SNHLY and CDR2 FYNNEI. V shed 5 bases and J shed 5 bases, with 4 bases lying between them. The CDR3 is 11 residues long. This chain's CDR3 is CASSLHQPQHF. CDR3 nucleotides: TGTGCCAGCAGTCTCCATCAGCCCCAGCATTTT.

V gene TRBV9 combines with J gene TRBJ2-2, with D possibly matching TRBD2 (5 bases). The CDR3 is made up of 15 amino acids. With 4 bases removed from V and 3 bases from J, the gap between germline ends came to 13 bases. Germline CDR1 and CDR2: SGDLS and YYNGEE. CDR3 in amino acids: CASSLDQLDTGELFF. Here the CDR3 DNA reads TGTGCCAGCAGCTTAGATCAACTAGACACCGGGGAGCTGTTTTTT.

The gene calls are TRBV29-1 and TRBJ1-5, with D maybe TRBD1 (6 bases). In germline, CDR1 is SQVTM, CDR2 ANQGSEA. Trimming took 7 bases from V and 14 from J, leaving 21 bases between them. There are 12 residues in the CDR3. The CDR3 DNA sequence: TGCAGCGGGCTGACAGGAGCCACCTACGAGCATTTT. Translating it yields CSGLTGATYEHF.

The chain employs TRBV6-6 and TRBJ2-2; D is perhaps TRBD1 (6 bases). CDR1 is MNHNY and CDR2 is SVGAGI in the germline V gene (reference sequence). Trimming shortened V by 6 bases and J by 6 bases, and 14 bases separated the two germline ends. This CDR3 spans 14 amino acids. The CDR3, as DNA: TGTGCCAGCAGGGGGACACCCTGGTCCGGGGAGCTGTTTTTT. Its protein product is CASRGTPWSGELFF.

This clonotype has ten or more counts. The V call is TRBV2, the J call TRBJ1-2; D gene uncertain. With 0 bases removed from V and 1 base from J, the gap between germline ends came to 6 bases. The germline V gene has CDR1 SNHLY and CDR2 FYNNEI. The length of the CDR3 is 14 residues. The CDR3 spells CASSEARVNYGYTF. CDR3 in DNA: TGTGCCAGCAGTGAAGCTAGGGTTAACTATGGCTACACCTTC.

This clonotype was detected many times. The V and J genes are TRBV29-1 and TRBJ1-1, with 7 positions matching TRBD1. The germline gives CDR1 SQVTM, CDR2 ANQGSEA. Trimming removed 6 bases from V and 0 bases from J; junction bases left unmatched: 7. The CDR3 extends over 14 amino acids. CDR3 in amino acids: CSVDREPMNTEAFF. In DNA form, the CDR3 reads TGCAGCGTAGACAGGGAGCCGATGAACACTGAAGCTTTCTTT.

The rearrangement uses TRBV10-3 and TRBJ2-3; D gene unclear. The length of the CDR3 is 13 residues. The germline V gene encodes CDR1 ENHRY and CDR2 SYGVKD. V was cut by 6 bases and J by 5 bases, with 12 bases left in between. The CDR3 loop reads CAIRAPPIDTQYF. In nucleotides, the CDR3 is TGTGCCATCAGGGCCCCGCCGATAGATACGCAGTATTTT.